Listed below are T cell receptor beta chains from one sample, sequenced in a study of blood T cells in healthy people across ages. Using its own MiXCR run on the 5' RACE reads, TCRdb lists one record per CDR3 protein. The data hold 1.6 million or so distinct CDR3 sequences, with about 31% observed a single time. Material for sequencing was blood. These receptors all come from a woman aged 25 to 45 in good health. CDR3s leave out the opening cysteine and the closing phenylalanine or tryptophan. Not every row has a clone size; where given, it reads once, few, many or a size class.

few	TRBV20-1	SARERRDEQF
few	TRBV12-3/TRBV12-4	ASSSLAGLNTGELF
NA	TRBV12-3/TRBV12-4	ASSPGLARNTGELF
NA	TRBV5-1	ASRHIRDGVYGYT
NA	TRBV28	ASSLGRELPYEQY
NA	TRBV24-1	ATSEVENNEQF
NA	TRBV5-1	ASSLGETGQPQH
few	TRBV30	AWIQGWGEQF
NA	TRBV9	ASSVEGPKETQY
NA	TRBV6-5	ASSYSDRYNEQF
few	TRBV13	ASSYSGQGRETQY
many	TRBV12-3/TRBV12-4	ASSDRSSYNEQF
few	TRBV4-1	ASSPPRGDGYT
NA	TRBV7-9	ASSPQGAGYGYT
many	TRBV6-1	ASSGQGAGANVLT
NA	TRBV5-1	ASSLAGTGTEDYEQY
NA	TRBV5-1	ASGPRSSYNEQF
few	TRBV12-3/TRBV12-4	ASNPGLASYEQY